A single sample gave rise to the 32 T cell receptor beta chains below, sequenced in a study of post-analysis software for immune sequencing data. Study results and caveats: Controls showed lower frequencies than patients for roughly 5 TRBV segments, and TRBV5-6, TRBV5-1 and TRBV20-1 were among these.

The authors incorporated unique molecular identifiers into the TCR beta cDNA libraries. TCRdb called the PCR reads again in MiXCR, with one record for every CDR3 protein. The sample holds about 820,000 distinct CDR3 sequences, roughly half seen once. These TCRs' antigens remain unknown. Source material: blood. The receptor source for this set is a girl aged 10 to 17 with multiple sclerosis.

This clonotype showed up just a few times. The genes are TRBV4-1 and TRBJ2-1; 8 bases fit TRBD2. The ends lost 1 base at V and 6 bases at J; junction bases unmatched: 2. The CDR3 has 14 amino acids. CDR1 is MGHRA and CDR2 is YSYEKL in the germline V gene. The CDR3 coding sequence is TGCGCCAGCAGCCAAGTCGGACTAGCCAATGAGCAGTTCTTC. It codes for CASSQVGLANEQFF.

This clonotype was detected only a few times. The chain joins TRBV5-5 to TRBJ1-6; D remains unclear. CDR3 length equals 16 residues. The V and J ends lost 5 bases and 9 bases respectively, with 21 bases between them. Germline-derived CDR1 and CDR2 are SGHKS and YYEKEE (reference sequence). This CDR3 is CASSEGSRIIISPLHF. The CDR3, as DNA: TGTGCCAGCAGTGAGGGCAGCCGGATTATAATTTCACCCCTCCACTTT.

This rearrangement joins TRBV25-1 to TRBJ1-5, with 9 bases matching TRBD1. From germline, CDR1 is MGHDK and CDR2 SYGVNS. The J segment lost 2 bases and the V segment lost 2 bases, leaving 13 bases of the junction unmatched. CDR3 length equals 19 residues. CDR3: CASSEAWDRVKLGNQPQHF. CDR3 sequence (DNA): TGTGCCAGCAGTGAAGCGTGGGACAGGGTTAAACTAGGCAATCAGCCCCAGCATTTT.

This chain connects TRBV20-1 to TRBJ1-2; a weak D match, TRBD1 (6 bases). V gave up 6 bases and J gave up 4 bases, with 21 bases separating them. From germline, CDR1 is DFQATT and CDR2 SNEGSKA (reference sequence). This CDR3 spans 15 amino acids. DNA for the CDR3: TGCAGTGCCACCCCGCACGACAAGGGGGGCTATGGCTACACCTTC. It encodes CSATPHDKGGYGYTF.

This rearrangement joins TRBV6-5 to TRBJ2-1; the match to TRBD2 covers 7 bases. CDR3 length equals 14 residues. J gave up 7 bases and V 8 bases, and 11 bases lay outside the gene matches. CDR1 and CDR2 (germline): MNHEY, SVGAGI. The CDR3 loop is CASSREWGLNEQFF. CDR3 DNA: TGTGCCAGCTCGCGGGAGTGGGGTTTGAATGAGCAGTTCTTC.

The V call is TRBV11-2, the J call TRBJ2-4; D gene ambiguous. The CDR3 totals 14 residues. Germline CDR1 SGHAT, CDR2 FQNNGV. The germline V and J ends were trimmed by 5 bases and 0 bases, with 8 bases remaining between them. CDR3 protein: CASSLRSAKNIQYF. The DNA for the CDR3 is TGTGCCAGCAGCCTGCGATCAGCCAAAAACATTCAGTACTTC.

V and J are TRBV5-1 and TRBJ2-7; D remains unclear. This CDR3 comprises 15 residues. V shed 4 bases and J shed 0 bases, with 14 bases lying between them. The germline CDR1 and CDR2 sequences are SGHRS and YFSETQ. In nucleotides, the CDR3 is TGCGCCAGCAGCCCCGACATTACTTCCTCCTACGAGCAGTACTTC. Protein product: CASSPDITSSYEQYF.

The chain combines TRBV20-1 with TRBJ2-1, with 15 bases identical to TRBD2. Trimming at V came to 7 bases and at J to 8 bases, leaving 6 bases not matched to a gene. This CDR3 has 14 amino acids. Germline V gene sequence: CDR1 DFQATT, CDR2 SNEGSKA (reference sequence). DNA for the CDR3: TGCAGTGGGACTAGCGGGAGGGCCGCGGATGAGCAGTTCTTC. Translated: CSGTSGRAADEQFF.

This clonotype was seen more than once but under ten times. This sequence joins TRBV6-5 and TRBJ2-5; 8 bases match TRBD1. The junction had 12 bases not matched to a gene; V was cut back by 5 bases and J by 4 bases. CDR1 is MNHEY and CDR2 is SVGAGI in the germline V gene. The CDR3 loop spans 16 amino acids. The CDR3 here is CASSHWTGRGGETQYF. The CDR3, as DNA: TGTGCCAGCAGTCACTGGACAGGGCGAGGGGGAGAGACCCAGTACTTC.

The chain couples TRBV6-5 to TRBJ2-7, with TRBD1 matching over 7 bases. This CDR3 is 14 amino acids long. Germline CDR1 and CDR2: MNHEY and SVGAGI. With V trimmed by 7 bases and J by 2 bases, 8 bases remained unmatched. CDR3 sequence reads: CASILRQGPYEQYF. CDR3 sequence (DNA): TGTGCCAGCATCCTCAGACAGGGTCCCTACGAGCAGTACTTC.

This clonotype was detected a few times. J is TRBJ2-3 and V is TRBV7-9, with 8 bases fitting TRBD2. Germline V lookup: CDR1 SEHNR, CDR2 FQNEAQ (reference sequence). Trimming removed 5 bases from V and 10 bases from J; junction bases left unmatched: 5. This CDR3 region has 12 residues. The CDR3 DNA is TGTGCCAGCAGCCACGGGACTAGTGCGCAGTATTTT. It translates to CASSHGTSAQYF.

This clonotype was detected only a few times. This chain uses TRBV7-2 with TRBJ2-7; tentative D call: TRBD1 (6 bases). The V and J ends lost 4 bases and 0 bases respectively, with 10 bases between them. The germline V gene encodes CDR1 SGHTA and CDR2 FQGNSA. This CDR3 spans 14 amino acids. This chain's CDR3 is CASSWSRGSYEQYF. CDR3 sequence (DNA): TGTGCCAGCAGCTGGTCCAGGGGCTCCTACGAGCAGTACTTC.

The rearrangement links TRBV7-2 to TRBJ1-1; D is unclear. The CDR3 has 14 amino acids. In germline, CDR1 is SGHTA, CDR2 FQGNSA. V was shortened by 5 bases and J by 0 bases, with 10 bases between the two germline ends. CDR3 sequence (DNA): TGTGCCAGCAGCGAGGGCCAGATGAACACTGAAGCTTTCTTT. It specifies CASSEGQMNTEAFF.

This clonotype occurred many times. This sequence joins TRBV9 and TRBJ2-3; D is unresolved. The germline gives CDR1 SGDLS, CDR2 YYNGEE. The CDR3 has 15 amino acids. V shed 0 bases and J shed 0 bases, with 8 bases lying between them. CDR3 bases: TGTGCCAGCAGCGTAGACGGTGCTAGCACAGATACGCAGTATTTT. Its translation: CASSVDGASTDTQYF.

This clonotype was detected only a few times. The V and J genes are TRBV6-6 and TRBJ2-5, with TRBD1 identical over 7 bases. From germline, CDR1 is MNHNY and CDR2 SVGAGI (reference sequence). The CDR3 extends over 13 amino acids. V was clipped by 5 bases and J by 3 bases; unmatched bases: 3. The CDR3 is CASSDREKETQYF. The CDR3 DNA is TGTGCCAGCAGTGACAGGGAGAAAGAGACCCAGTACTTC.

The table lists this clonotype with a few counts. V usage is TRBV20-1 and J usage is TRBJ2-1; the match to TRBD1 covers 7 bases. The J segment lost 0 bases and the V segment lost 1 base, leaving 3 bases of the junction unmatched. The CDR3 extends over 15 amino acids. Germline lookup yields CDR1 DFQATT and CDR2 SNEGSKA (reference sequence). CDR3: CSARVQGISYNEQFF. The CDR3 DNA follows: TGCAGTGCTAGAGTACAGGGGATCTCCTACAATGAGCAGTTCTTC.

This clonotype was counted a few times. The chain recombines TRBV20-1 with TRBJ2-1, with 8 bases aligning to TRBD2. Germline CDR1 and CDR2: DFQATT and SNEGSKA (reference sequence). Trimming cost V 5 bases and J 4 bases; bases outside gene matches: 13. CDR3 length equals 16 residues. CDR3 nucleotides: TGCAGTGCTTACTACGAGCCTAGCGGGTATTACAATGAGCAGTTCTTC. This translates into CSAYYEPSGYYNEQFF.

CDR3 sequence reads: CASSYPGDTEAFF. DNA of the CDR3: TGTGCCAGCAGTTACCCGGGGGACACTGAAGCTTTCTTT. The J gene is TRBJ1-1, the V gene TRBV6-5; tentative D call: TRBD1 (5 bases). In germline, CDR1 is MNHEY, CDR2 SVGAGI. This CDR3 is built from 13 residues. The ends were cut back, 2 bases at V and 3 bases at J, with 7 bases in the middle.

The genes are TRBV9 and TRBJ2-5; 11 positions match TRBD2. The V segment lost 0 bases and the J segment 1 base; nucleotides outside the gene matches: 8. CDR1 is SGDLS and CDR2 is YYNGEE in the germline V gene. This CDR3 is built from 18 residues. CDR3 bases: TGTGCCAGCAGCGTAGGGGGACTAGCGGCACTGGGCCAAGAGACCCAGTACTTC. Translating gives CASSVGGLAALGQETQYF.

This rearrangement joins TRBV5-1 to TRBJ2-5; possible D gene TRBD2, 6 bases. The last part of the DNA fits TRBJ2-7 better; the J call may be wrong. This CDR3 contains 13 residues. The germline V gene has CDR1 SGHRS and CDR2 YFSETQ. This CDR3 is CASSLDLANEQYF. DNA for the CDR3: TGCGCCAGCAGCTTGGATCTAGCGAACGAGCAGTACTTC.

The chain's CDR3 is CASSLLAGTQYF. The CDR3 coding sequence is TGTGCCAGCAGCCTCTTAGCGGGAACCCAGTACTTC. This rearrangement joins TRBV12-3 or TRBV12-4 to TRBJ2-5; 8 nucleotides align to TRBD2. The CDR3 runs to 12 residues. The ends lost 6 bases at V and 8 bases at J; junction bases unmatched: 5.

The V call is TRBV6-2 or TRBV6-3, the J call TRBJ2-5; 7 positions agree with TRBD2. V gave up 6 bases and J gave up 13 bases; unmatched junction bases: 17. Germline values: CDR1 MNHEY, CDR2 SVGEGT. The CDR3 extends over 14 amino acids. In nucleotides, the CDR3 is TGTGCCAGCAGCCTCGAGGGACTACCCTACAGCGGGTACTTC. It translates to CASSLEGLPYSGYF.

The chain is built from TRBV6-1 and TRBJ2-5; 9 bases are shared with TRBD2. Per the germline V gene, CDR1 is MNHNS and CDR2 is SASEGT. The CDR3 covers 14 residues. V gave up 6 bases and J gave up 5 bases; unmatched junction bases: 7. As DNA, the CDR3 is TGTGCCAGCAGAGCGGGGGGTAGGGGGGAGACCCAGTACTTC. This sequence encodes CASRAGGRGETQYF.

This clonotype has more than one count but fewer than ten. The rearrangement joins TRBV10-3 to TRBJ2-7, with 7 bases matching TRBD2. The V gene's germline CDR1 is ENHRY and CDR2 SYGVKD. With V trimmed by 6 bases and J by 0 bases, 8 bases remained unmatched. This CDR3 has 15 amino acids. CDR3 protein: CAISDGGGSSYEQYF. As DNA, the CDR3 is TGTGCCATCAGCGATGGCGGGGGAAGCTCCTACGAGCAGTACTTC.

This clonotype occurred a few times. The chain has TRBV7-2 and TRBJ2-5, with D possibly called TRBD1 or TRBD2 (5 bases each). From germline, CDR1 is SGHTA and CDR2 FQGNSA. This CDR3 has 15 residues. V lost 1 base, J lost 2 bases, and 11 bases lay in between. The CDR3 is CASSLEPGRQETQYF. The CDR3 nucleotides read TGTGCCAGCAGCTTAGAGCCGGGACGACAAGAGACCCAGTACTTC.

This chain joins TRBV20-1 and TRBJ2-1, with 8 bases identical to TRBD2. The CDR3 runs 14 residues. Looked up from germline, CDR1 is DFQATT and CDR2 is SNEGSKA (reference sequence). The trim removed 5 bases at V and 4 bases at J, leaving 7 bases unmatched. The CDR3 DNA sequence: TGCAGTGCTGCCGAGCGGGAGAGGTACAATGAGCAGTTCTTC. Its translation: CSAAERERYNEQFF.

The chain joins TRBV20-1 to TRBJ2-3, with 7 bases aligning to TRBD1. This CDR3 contains 15 residues. Germline V gives CDR1 DFQATT, CDR2 SNEGSKA (reference sequence). Unmatched junction bases numbered 10, after V lost 7 bases and J lost 0 bases. Here the CDR3 DNA reads TGCAGTGTTCAGCCCGGGACAGCTAGCACAGATACGCAGTATTTT. It yields the protein CSVQPGTASTDTQYF.

The chain couples TRBV10-3 to TRBJ2-3; TRBD1 agrees at 8 bases. There are 13 residues in the CDR3. V shed 6 bases, J shed 8 bases, and the junction held 7 bases outside the gene matches. Germline-derived CDR1 and CDR2 are ENHRY and SYGVKD. The CDR3 DNA sequence: TGTGCCATCAGCAGCGACAGGGGAAGTACGCAGTATTTT. Encoded protein: CAISSDRGSTQYF.

The J gene is TRBJ2-7, the V gene TRBV11-3; D gene unclear. This CDR3 comprises 13 residues. The V gene's germline CDR1 is SGHNT and CDR2 YENEEA. V lost 5 bases, J lost 5 bases, and 13 bases lay in between. The chain's CDR3 is CASSTRYGDEQYF. The DNA for the CDR3 is TGTGCCAGCAGCACCCGGTACGGCGACGAGCAGTACTTC.

This clonotype was counted between two and nine times. J is TRBJ2-7 and V is TRBV3-1; D is ambiguous. V shed 0 bases and J shed 2 bases, with 11 bases lying between them. Germline V gene lookup returns CDR1 LGHDT and CDR2 YNNKEL (reference sequence). The CDR3 spans 15 residues. In DNA, the CDR3 is TGTGCCAGCAGCCAAGAAATCCGGTACCCCTACGAGCAGTACTTC. Its protein product is CASSQEIRYPYEQYF.

CDR3 sequence: CASSYGTNDEQFF. DNA for the CDR3: TGTGCCAGCAGCTACGGGACTAACGATGAGCAGTTCTTC. The chain links TRBV7-2 to TRBJ2-1; TRBD2 matches at 7 bases. After removal of 4 bases from V and 8 bases from J, the junction contained 5 bases not matched to a gene. Germline V gene data show CDR1 as SGHTA and CDR2 as FQGNSA. The CDR3 totals 13 residues.

This clonotype showed up just a few times. The chain recombines TRBV20-1 with TRBJ2-7; a possible D gene is TRBD2 (5 bases). The CDR3 consists of 14 residues. Per germline, CDR1 DFQATT and CDR2 SNEGSKA (reference sequence). V lost 3 bases and J lost 0, with 12 bases in between. As DNA, the CDR3 is TGCAGTGCTAGGGCGGTGGGGAGCTCCTACGAGCAGTACTTC. This translates into CSARAVGSSYEQYF.